This T cell receptor beta chain was documented in a study of cytomegalovirus exposure and HLA in healthy donors (dated by TCRdb to the late 2010s). Study-level background: In an earlier analysis of some 550 of the donors, around 300 Gb of sequence data and 90 million to 120 million unique TCR beta sequences from about 190 million T cells were reported. Among the roughly 400 genotyped donors, around 81% belonged to the genetic ancestry cluster associated with self-reported Caucasian donors. A later genetic analysis used genome-wide SNP genotypes for about 65% of the roughly 700 donors, treating that subset as a discovery cohort. An earlier analysis of 500 to 750 of the donors applied high-throughput TCR beta sequencing to assess whether each TCR beta V gene segment acted as functional or pseudogenic. Every repertoire in the discovery cohort had been generated on one and the same sequencing platform. HLA typing covered class I and class II loci at four-digit resolution. Using immunosequencing, the study profiled T cell repertoires from 550 to 750 subjects and related those repertoires to cytomegalovirus serostatus. Roughly 300 gigabases of sequencing data and 70 million to 100 million unique TCR sequences made up an early release that covered about 640 HLA-typed donors. Roughly five DR-DQ haplotypes were handled as single units for association and clustering, since linkage in the cohort was strong. Typing coverage varied by locus: about 620-640 donors for A, B, C, DRB1 and DQB1; more than 500 for DQA1; more than 600 for DPA1; about 450 for DPB1. In the later analysis, no new phenotypic data were used to find candidate immune exposures; instead, reliance was placed on TCR beta sequences and their occurrence across donors. High-throughput TCR immunosequencing, statistical association of individual TCRs with disease status, and machine learning were combined to predict cytomegalovirus infection status. Along with the 666-subject first cohort, a separate validation cohort of some 130 different subjects was used. The study was designed to test whether signatures of past pathogen exposure could be identified by cataloging public T cell receptors. Across some 400 genotyped donors of the cohort, an average of roughly 200,000 unique TCR beta nucleotide sequences per donor were sequenced, and roughly a sixth of those sequences were non-productive. A later analysis re-examined previously published TCR beta repertoires from 600 to 700 donors and added high-resolution HLA genotyping to investigate patterns of TCR occurrence. Alongside the repertoire data, information on donor age, sex, ethnicity and CMV serostatus was compiled.

The cohort was made up of roughly 670 healthy bone marrow donors. At the time of sampling, all cohort members were nominally healthy, though unrecorded immune exposures were likely present. The donor was CMV seropositive and was included in the group of approximately 310 seropositive cohort members. A peripheral blood sample was collected from each donor, and TCR beta sequencing was performed on peripheral blood mononuclear cells. The Qiagen DNeasy Blood Extraction Kit was used to extract genomic DNA from the blood cell samples. What the study reported, not specific to this receptor: Correlated functional status among segregating V segments might be attributable to linkage disequilibrium, but an unknown experimental factor could not be ruled out. In a later genetic analysis, a missense DCLRE1C variant was associated with V-gene and J-gene trimming of TCR beta chains, and the association was replicated in an independent cohort. In a later analysis, HLA-associated TCR beta chains were found to be more clonally expanded and to have lower generation probabilities than equally common non-associated chains. Several of the top co-occurrence clusters appeared to be linked to parvovirus B19, influenza, CMV and Epstein-Barr virus, according to a later analysis. In vitro tests confirmed that a few of the cytomegalovirus-associated TCR beta chains recognize cytomegalovirus antigens. This cohort had only TCR beta chains sequenced, and the lack of alpha or paired-chain data limited which features could be detected. The classifier was reported to diagnose cytomegalovirus status with high specificity and sensitivity in both the original cohort and the validation cohort. Because HLA typing was unavailable for some donors at each locus, only the typed subset was used in association tests. Roughly uniform sequencing depth across donors was assumed in presence/absence analyses, although this assumption may not hold. In the study, approximately 150 TCR beta chains were listed as associated with cytomegalovirus. Assigning TCR associations to individual alleles was difficult when HLA alleles, especially DR and DQ, strongly co-occurred. CMV serostatus was the only immune exposure information available for the cohort. The authors suggested that the approach could potentially be extended to other disease states and immunological phenotypes. Because counts were too low, roughly 16 rarely observed V segments, including chromosome 9 orphons, were excluded from the earlier analysis of several hundred of the donors. In a later genetic analysis, fewer N-insertions in productive TCRs were reported among donors in an Asian-associated ancestry cluster than the roughly 700-donor mean. In a later analysis, around 17,000 TCR beta sequences were associated with specific HLA alleles at a false discovery rate of 0.05. A further reported finding was that TCR beta sequences accurately predicted the HLA-A and HLA-B alleles for most subjects in the first cohort. Most TCR sequences were observed very rarely across donors, whereas some public TCRs were present in many individuals. In a later analysis, TCR association rates were found to vary across HLA loci, with the most associated TCRs seen for DRB1 alleles and the fewest for HLA-C alleles. A cluster of highly shared sequence variants was judged likely to represent a technical artifact of the sequencing pipeline. In a later analysis, most CMV-associated TCR beta chains were found to appear HLA-restricted, with HLA associations seemingly driven largely by CMV exposure. In an earlier analysis of 587 of the donors, most TCR beta V segments were observed in productive rearrangements about 87% or about 30% of the time, broadly matching IMGT annotations.

Receptors were amplified or captured by the immunoSEQ multiplex PCR assay. The multiplex PCR relied on a mix of 60 forward primers for TCR Vbeta segments and 13 reverse primers for TCR Jbeta segments. The CDR3 region of rearranged TCR beta genes was amplified from genomic DNA by a multiplex PCR assay. The Illumina HiSeq System was used to sequence the amplified TCR beta libraries as 87-base-pair reads. The paper's data handling went like this. Across the 700 or so repertoires, a later analysis counted approximately 75 million unique TCR beta chains, 9.5 million to 13 million of which were shared by at least two donors. Raw reads were error-corrected and collapsed into unique sequences with a nearest-neighbor algorithm that merged closely related sequences to remove PCR and sequencing errors. Alignment of CDR3 sequences to IMGT reference sequences was used to assign V, D and J gene segments. Each retained sequence needed at least a six-nucleotide match to both a V gene segment and a J gene segment. A rearrangement counted as productive if the CDR3 had no stop codons and remained in frame with V and J, and every other rearrangement counted as non-productive. Following IMGT convention, CDR3 was defined as the stretch from the second conserved V-encoded cysteine up to the conserved J-encoded phenylalanine. The earlier analysis of 500 to 600 of the donors excluded sequences that lacked an unambiguous match to a single V gene segment. An earlier analysis of about 600 of the donors called V segments functional above 56.7% productive rearrangements and segregating when the between-donor standard deviation exceeded 5%. To diagnose cytomegalovirus status from the catalog of TCR beta chain sequences, a statistical classification framework was built. In a later analysis, TCR nucleotide sequences were compared against IMGT/GENE-DB human TR gene sequences so that V and J genes could be assigned. In a later analysis, CDR3 sequences and most-parsimonious VDJ recombination scenarios were assigned using the TCRdist pipeline. In a later analysis, every TCR beta chain was defined by the combination of its CDR3 amino acid sequence and its V-gene family, and reads without a unique V-gene family were dropped. As a way to deal with suspected cross-contamination and a sequencing artifact, a later analysis dropped 500 to 700 nucleotide sequences that were highly shared and had low generation probability. For each public chain, a later analysis derived a clonal expansion index from normalized ranks of inferred template counts within each repertoire. In a later analysis, generation probabilities were computed with a VDJ recombination model fitted to out-of-frame rearrangements, and the resulting probabilities were checked against IGoR. In a later analysis, TCR-TCR, TCR-HLA and TCR-CMV co-occurrence was scored with hypergeometric tests, and a repertoire-size bias correction was applied to TCR pairs. A later analysis estimated false discovery rates by permuting HLA or CMV assignments 20 times. In a later analysis, co-occurring TCRs were grouped using DBSCAN, with TCRdist sequence similarity added in when clustering inside HLA-allele-positive subsets. Repertoires with fewer than 30,000 or more than 120,000 public chains were left out of co-occurrence clustering, as were about 5 repertoires with anomalous nucleotide sharing. The table comes from immuneACCESS by way of TCRdb, which keeps in-frame sequences with V and J called. Part of the clones is missing from these tables; in studies checked, under half for an unresolved V gene and the rest for unknown reasons. For V, J and clone size, that table is used; D and trimming come from the DNA. This sample gives about 300,000 clones in total; around 86% of them show up just once. Almost 4% of the sample goes to the ten largest clones.

This clone was recorded a few times. Which antigen it targets is not known. No per-base quality is available; no much larger clone lies one base away. This receptor was identified in a man between 35 and 55 years old in good health and CMV-seropositive. Specimen: PBMCs.

The DNA sequence is as follows: TGCGCCAGCAGCGTCAGACTAGCGGGGACCTACGAGCAGTACTTC. It specifies CASSVRLAGTYEQYF. The chain uses TRBV4-1 and TRBJ2-7, and 11 junction bases match TRBD2. CDR1 and CDR2, looked up from the germline V gene, are MGHRA and YSYEKL. The CDR3 starts with the cysteine, ends with the phenylalanine, and has 15 residues. Just the 45-base CDR3 DNA is kept, in frame starting at base 1. The germline V end is reduced by 5 bases and the J end by 2 bases; junction bases left unmatched: 5.